Given below is one T cell receptor (beta chain) in context. The antigen remains undetermined. The data derive from a study of a mutant IDH1 vaccine in newly diagnosed glioma. For the study at large: Vaccination was launched 4-6 weeks after radiotherapy alone, or with temozolomide cycles. Treated patients had a mean age of 40.4 years and a roughly 60% male, around 38% female split.

The CDR3 contains 13 residues. Per germline, CDR1 MRHNA and CDR2 SNTAGT. Trimming pared 3 bases from V and 4 bases from J, leaving 9 bases between. The time point here: week 5, during vaccination. The investigators gave 300 ug of mutant IDH1 20-mer peptide in each vaccine dose, together with topical imiquimod. Profiling relied on immunoSEQ multiplex PCR, and the TCRdb table lists in-frame clones only, not all of them. The sample records approximately 60,000 clones, 82% being singletons. Overall study results and limits: Immune responses arising from the vaccine appeared in approximately 92% of patients.

This chain links TRBV6-4 with TRBJ1-1; D is perhaps TRBD1 (6 bases). This sequence originates from a woman younger than 30 with glioma. Some clones in this sample may be carry-over from other donors' samples. The sample consisted of PBMCs, taken from a glioma patient whose treatment included an IDH1 peptide vaccine. The CDR3 loop is CASSEQGGTEAFF. The CDR3 nucleotides are TGTGCCAGCAGTGAACAGGGTGGCACTGAAGCTTTCTTT.